The 11 T cell receptor beta chains below come from one sample, sequenced in a study of T cell responses to AZD1222 COVID-19 vaccine. Method: immunoSEQ multiplex PCR; TCRdb's copy keeps in-frame clones and lacks some. This sample has about 120,000 clones, with roughly nine tenths found just once. The sample was peripheral blood, taken on day 0 of AZD1222 vaccination. The receptors shown here come from an adult in good health.

The chain couples TRBV12-3 or TRBV12-4 to TRBJ1-2; D is unclear. There are 13 residues in the CDR3. V shed 2 bases and J shed 5 bases, with 9 bases lying between them. CDR3 region: CASSLKTVYGYTF. In DNA form, the CDR3 reads TGTGCCAGCAGTTTAAAAACGGTTTATGGCTACACCTTC.

In its sample, this clone was seen once. The chain recombines TRBV3-1 (or the pseudogene TRBV3-2) with TRBJ1-5, with D perhaps TRBD1 (5 bases). The CDR3 has 15 residues. Germline V gene data show CDR1 as LGHDT and CDR2 as YNNKEL (reference sequence). The V end was cut by 0 bases, the J end by 3 bases, with 9 bases between. The CDR3 nucleotides read TGTGCCAGCAGCCAAGAGGCAGGGAACAATCAGCCCCAGCATTTT. Translation gives CASSQEAGNNQPQHF.

The rearrangement uses TRBV14 and TRBJ2-3; TRBD2 aligns across 8 bases. Germline V gives CDR1 SGHDN, CDR2 FVKESK. The V segment lost 0 bases and the J segment 6 bases; nucleotides outside the gene matches: 8. The length of the CDR3 is 16 residues. Written as DNA, the CDR3 is TGTGCCAGCAGCCAAGACTCGCGGGGGGCGGGGGATACGCAGTATTTT. This sequence encodes CASSQDSRGAGDTQYF.

The rearrangement links TRBV11-1 to TRBJ2-2; maybe TRBD1 (6 bases). V gave up 0 bases and J gave up 6 bases, with 14 bases separating them. CDR1 SGHAT and CDR2 FQDESV come from the germline V gene (reference sequence). The CDR3 is made up of 16 amino acids. The CDR3 spells CASSLARDIRAGELFF. CDR3 nucleotides: TGTGCCAGCAGCTTAGCCCGGGACATTAGGGCCGGGGAGCTGTTTTTT.

The CDR3 nucleotides are TGTGCCAGTAGTATAGCGGGGGGGCCGGATACGCAGTATTTT. Its translation: CASSIAGGPDTQYF. V usage is TRBV19 and J usage is TRBJ2-3; TRBD2 matches at 8 bases. V was clipped by 1 base and J by 6 bases; unmatched bases: 3. The CDR3 loop spans 14 amino acids. CDR1 is LNHDA, CDR2 SQIVND, per germline (reference sequence).

This sequence joins TRBV6-5 and TRBJ1-6; 9 bases fit TRBD1. This CDR3 spans 13 amino acids. V was clipped by 6 bases and J by 11 bases; unmatched bases: 5. Per germline, CDR1 MNHEY and CDR2 SVGAGI. The CDR3 reads CASSWDREAPLHF. DNA for the CDR3: TGTGCCAGCAGCTGGGACAGGGAGGCACCCCTCCACTTT.

The J gene is TRBJ2-2, the V gene TRBV18; 9 bases are a match to TRBD1. Germline V gene data show CDR1 as KGHSH and CDR2 as LQKENI. Trimming at V came to 2 bases and at J to 4 bases, leaving 5 bases not matched to a gene. This CDR3 contains 16 residues. In DNA form, the CDR3 reads TGTGCCAGCTCACCATCGGGACAGGGCTCCACCGGGGAGCTGTTTTTT. Translating gives CASSPSGQGSTGELFF.

The V and J genes are TRBV19 and TRBJ2-7, with unresolved D. V lost 4 bases to trimming and J lost 1 base, with 8 bases between them. The CDR3 has 13 residues. Germline lookup yields CDR1 LNHDA and CDR2 SQIVND (reference sequence). DNA of the CDR3: TGTGCCAGTAGTACGGTGGCTTCCTACGAGCAGTACTTC. As protein: CASSTVASYEQYF.

The genes are TRBV9 and TRBJ2-7; weak D call: TRBD1 (5 bases). Trimming pared 7 bases from V and 5 bases from J, leaving 19 bases between. The CDR3 contains 14 residues. Germline CDR1 and CDR2: SGDLS and YYNGEE. The CDR3, as DNA: TGTGCCAGCGGGGCTCGGGTTACAAACGACGAGCAGTACTTC. It encodes CASGARVTNDEQYF.

The gene calls are TRBV6-2 or TRBV6-3 and TRBJ1-1, with 8 bases identical to TRBD1. The CDR3 runs 17 residues. Looked up from germline, CDR1 is MNHEY and CDR2 is SVGEGT. J was trimmed by 1 base and V by 5 bases; bases with no gene match: 12. In DNA form, the CDR3 reads TGTGCCAGCAGTCAAGGGGTGAAACAGGGGGAGAACACTGAAGCTTTCTTT. It yields the protein CASSQGVKQGENTEAFF.

The CDR3 coding sequence is TGTGCCAGCAGCCGCCCCAGCCCGTACAATGAGCAGTTCTTC. Translated, it gives CASSRPSPYNEQFF. The chain is built from TRBV6-2 or TRBV6-3 and TRBJ2-1; D unresolved. Germline lookup yields CDR1 MNHEY and CDR2 SVGEGT. Trimming took 6 bases from V and 4 from J, leaving 13 bases between them. There are 14 residues in the CDR3.